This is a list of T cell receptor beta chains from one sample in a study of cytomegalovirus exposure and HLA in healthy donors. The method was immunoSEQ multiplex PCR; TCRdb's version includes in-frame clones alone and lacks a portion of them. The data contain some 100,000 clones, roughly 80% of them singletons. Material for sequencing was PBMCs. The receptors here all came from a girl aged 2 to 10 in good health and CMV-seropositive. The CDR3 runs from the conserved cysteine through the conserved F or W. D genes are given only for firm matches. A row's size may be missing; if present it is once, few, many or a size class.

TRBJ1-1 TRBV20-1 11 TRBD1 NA TGCAAAAGACAGGGTAACACTGAAGCTTTCTTT CKRQGNTEAFF
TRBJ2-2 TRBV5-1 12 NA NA TGCGCCAGCAGGAGCGGGACCGGGGAGCTGTTTTTT CASRSGTGELFF
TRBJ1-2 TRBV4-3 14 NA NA TGCGCCAGCCCGCAGGGGAGCCCCAACTATGGCTACACCTTC CASPQGSPNYGYTF
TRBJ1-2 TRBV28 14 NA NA TGTGCCAGCAGGCAGGGCTCCTTTAACTATGGCTACACCTTC CASRQGSFNYGYTF
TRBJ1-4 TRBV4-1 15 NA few TGCGCCAGCAGCTACATGACATTCTATAATGAAAAACTGTTTTTT CASSYMTFYNEKLFF
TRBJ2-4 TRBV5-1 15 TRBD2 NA TGCGCCAGCAGCTACAATTCGGGTAGCGGGAACATTCAGTACTTC CASSYNSGSGNIQYF
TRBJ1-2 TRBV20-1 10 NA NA TGCAGTGCAACAGTCTATGGCTACACCTTC CSATVYGYTF
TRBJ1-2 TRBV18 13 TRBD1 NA TGTGCCAGCTCCCACGACAGGGCCTATGGCTACACCTTC CASSHDRAYGYTF
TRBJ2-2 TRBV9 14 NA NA TGTGCCAGTCAGAGAGAGGAATACACCGGGGAGCTGTTTTTT CASQREEYTGELFF
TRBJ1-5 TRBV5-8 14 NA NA TGTGCCAGCAGCCCGACAGAGCCCGTAAGGCCCCAGCATTTT CASSPTEPVRPQHF
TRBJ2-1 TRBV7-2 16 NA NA TGTGCCAGCAGCTTGGCGGGACTCAGCTCCTACAATGAGCAGTTCTTC CASSLAGLSSYNEQFF
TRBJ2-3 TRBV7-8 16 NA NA TGTGCCAGCAGCTTTTTTGACAGCCAAGTATGGGGTACGCAGTATTTT CASSFFDSQVWGTQYF
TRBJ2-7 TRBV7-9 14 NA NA TGTGCCAGCAGCCAACCAGGTGGCTCCTACGAGCAGTACTTC CASSQPGGSYEQYF
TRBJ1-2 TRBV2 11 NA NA TGTGCCGGCAGGAACTACTATGGCTACACCTTC CAGRNYYGYTF
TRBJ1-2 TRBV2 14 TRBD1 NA TGTGCCAGCAGTACCGGGACAGGGAATTATGGCTACACCTTC CASSTGTGNYGYTF
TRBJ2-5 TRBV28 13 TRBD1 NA TGTGCCAGCAACTTAGCAGGGGGAGAGACCCAGTACTTC CASNLAGGETQYF
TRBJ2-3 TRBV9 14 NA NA TGTGCCAGCAGCGAGGGACTCCCCACAGATACGCAGTATTTT CASSEGLPTDTQYF
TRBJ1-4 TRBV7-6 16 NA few TGTGCCAGCAGCTTAGCCCAACAGGACAGTTATGAAAAACTGTTTTTT CASSLAQQDSYEKLFF
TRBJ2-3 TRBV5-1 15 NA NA TGCGCCAGCAGCTTGGCGGCGGATAGCACAGATACGCAGTATTTT CASSLAADSTDTQYF
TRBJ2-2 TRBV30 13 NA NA TGTGCCTGGGACCTGGGGGCAACCGGGGAGCTGTTTTTT CAWDLGATGELFF
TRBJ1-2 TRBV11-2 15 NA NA TGTGCCAGCAGCTTCCAGACGGGACTAAACTATGGCTACACCTTC CASSFQTGLNYGYTF
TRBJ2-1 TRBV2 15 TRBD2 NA TGTGCCAGCAGTGACCGCGCGGGAGGGGAAAATGAGCAGTTCTTC CASSDRAGGENEQFF
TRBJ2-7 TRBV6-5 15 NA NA TGTGCCAGCACCCCAGCCCCAGGGCAGTCCCACGAGCAGTACTTC CASTPAPGQSHEQYF
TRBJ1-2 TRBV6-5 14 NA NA TGTGCCAGCAGTTACTCGAAAGGGGCGAGGGGCTACACCTTC CASSYSKGARGYTF
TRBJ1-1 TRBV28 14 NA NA TGTGCCAGCAGTTTATACGGGGAGAACACTGAAGCTTTCTTT CASSLYGENTEAFF
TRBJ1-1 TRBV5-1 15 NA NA TGCGCCAGCAGCTCCCCGGACAGCCCGAACACTGAAGCTTTCTTT CASSSPDSPNTEAFF
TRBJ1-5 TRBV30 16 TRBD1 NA TGTGCCTGGAGTGTACCTGGGACAGCGGGCAATCAGCCCCAGCATTTT CAWSVPGTAGNQPQHF
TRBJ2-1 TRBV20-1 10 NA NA TGCAGTGCGGCATACAATGAGCAGTTCTTC CSAAYNEQFF
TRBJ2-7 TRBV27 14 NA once TGTGCCAGCACCCCGAGCGAGCCGGCCCACGAGCAGTACTTC CASTPSEPAHEQYF
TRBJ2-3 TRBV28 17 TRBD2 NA TGTGCCAGCACTTCTTTAGCGGGATTCATCGGCACAGATACGCAGTATTTT CASTSLAGFIGTDTQYF
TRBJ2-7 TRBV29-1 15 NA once TGCAGCGTTGACCTTCGTGGACGGGGCTCCTACGAGCAGTACTTC CSVDLRGRGSYEQYF
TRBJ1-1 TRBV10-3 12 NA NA TGTGCCACTCAGGGCTTGAACACTGAAGCTTTCTTT CATQGLNTEAFF
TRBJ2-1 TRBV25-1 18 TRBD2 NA TGTGCCAGCAGTGAATTTGGTGTGTCTAGCGGGATAGTAAATGAGCAGTTCTTC CASSEFGVSSGIVNEQFF
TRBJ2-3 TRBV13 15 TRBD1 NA TGTGCCAGCAGCGCAGGGACAGCTAACACAGATACGCAGTATTTT CASSAGTANTDTQYF
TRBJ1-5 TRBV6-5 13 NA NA TGTGCCAGCAGTCGTAGTAGCAATCAGCCCCAGCATTTT CASSRSSNQPQHF
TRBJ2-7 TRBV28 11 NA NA TGTGCCAGCAGTGTTAGAGACGAGCAGTACTTC CASSVRDEQYF
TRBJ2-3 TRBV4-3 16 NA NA TGCGCCAGCAGCCAAGAGGCCGCAGTTAGCACAGATACGCAGTATTTT CASSQEAAVSTDTQYF
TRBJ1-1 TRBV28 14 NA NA TGTGCCAGCAGCCCATCAGGACAGTACACTGAAGCTTTCTTT CASSPSGQYTEAFF
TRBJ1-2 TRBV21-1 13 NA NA TGTGCCAGCAGCAAAACGGGACTAGATGGCTACACCTTC CASSKTGLDGYTF
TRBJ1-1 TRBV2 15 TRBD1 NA TGTGCCAGCAGTGCGGGACAGGGGTTTAACACTGAAGCTTTCTTT CASSAGQGFNTEAFF